These T cell receptor beta chains were read from a single sample in a study of cytomegalovirus exposure and HLA in healthy donors. Measured with immunoSEQ multiplex PCR; TCRdb has only the in-frame clones, and not every one. Of 90,000 to 130,000 clones in the sample, around 64% were seen once. The specimen sequenced was PBMCs. These receptors were taken from a woman younger than 45 in good health and CMV-seronegative. Each CDR3 is given with its conserved first and last residue. The order of the fields is V gene, D gene, J gene, CDR3 protein. The D gene is left open where the match is weak.

v_call: TRBV6-4; d_call: NA; j_call: TRBJ1-2; cdr3_aa: CASSESKGTF
v_call: TRBV6-1; d_call: TRBD2; j_call: TRBJ2-5; cdr3_aa: CASSERTSGRWETQYF
v_call: TRBV6-6; d_call: TRBD1; j_call: TRBJ1-5; cdr3_aa: CASRSVARGPYQPQHF
v_call: TRBV29-1; d_call: NA; j_call: TRBJ2-5; cdr3_aa: CSVVRNNQETQYF
v_call: TRBV11-2; d_call: TRBD1; j_call: TRBJ2-7; cdr3_aa: CASSTDRVHEQYF
v_call: TRBV11-3; d_call: TRBD2; j_call: TRBJ2-3; cdr3_aa: CASSLGTSGSTDTQYF
v_call: TRBV28; d_call: NA; j_call: TRBJ1-2; cdr3_aa: CASSLLADYGYTF
v_call: TRBV5-3; d_call: NA; j_call: TRBJ2-7; cdr3_aa: CARSHIVRVVHEQYF
v_call: TRBV20-1; d_call: NA; j_call: TRBJ2-1; cdr3_aa: CSAQVSDEQFF
v_call: TRBV6-5; d_call: TRBD2; j_call: TRBJ2-1; cdr3_aa: CAVWTSYYNEQFF
v_call: TRBV28; d_call: NA; j_call: TRBJ2-6; cdr3_aa: CASSLEGGANVLTF
v_call: TRBV7-8; d_call: TRBD1; j_call: TRBJ2-1; cdr3_aa: CASRRPGQGVVEQFF
v_call: TRBV14; d_call: NA; j_call: TRBJ2-3; cdr3_aa: CASSQDRTGLSTDTQYF
v_call: TRBV9; d_call: NA; j_call: TRBJ2-7; cdr3_aa: CASSPGDLVEQYF
v_call: TRBV28; d_call: TRBD1; j_call: TRBJ1-5; cdr3_aa: CASKPPGTASQPQHF
v_call: TRBV7-2; d_call: NA; j_call: TRBJ1-1; cdr3_aa: CASSLSGSWSTEASF
v_call: TRBV27; d_call: TRBD2; j_call: TRBJ2-6; cdr3_aa: CASSLWGGSSGANVLTF
v_call: TRBV6-5; d_call: NA; j_call: TRBJ2-3; cdr3_aa: CASSRHDPTDTQYF
v_call: TRBV5-4; d_call: TRBD1; j_call: TRBJ1-4; cdr3_aa: CASSLVAGGNEKLFF
v_call: TRBV29-1; d_call: NA; j_call: TRBJ1-2; cdr3_aa: CSGVNLSGGYTF
v_call: TRBV28; d_call: TRBD1; j_call: TRBJ1-1; cdr3_aa: CASSLTGGVSEAFF
v_call: TRBV28; d_call: NA; j_call: TRBJ1-2; cdr3_aa: CASSLSRGYGYTF
v_call: TRBV7-2; d_call: TRBD1; j_call: TRBJ1-4; cdr3_aa: CASSHRGNGEKLFF
v_call: TRBV5-8; d_call: TRBD1; j_call: TRBJ2-5; cdr3_aa: CASSFGQGGLETQYF
v_call: TRBV7-3; d_call: NA; j_call: TRBJ2-1; cdr3_aa: CASSHPGYNEQFF
v_call: TRBV6-5; d_call: TRBD2; j_call: TRBJ2-1; cdr3_aa: CASSTGLAGGNEQFF
v_call: TRBV19; d_call: TRBD1; j_call: TRBJ2-7; cdr3_aa: CASSTGVGYEQYF
v_call: TRBV15; d_call: NA; j_call: TRBJ1-2; cdr3_aa: CATSLGAKDYGYTF
v_call: TRBV6-5; d_call: NA; j_call: TRBJ1-4; cdr3_aa: CASSYGGTTNEKLFF
v_call: TRBV11-1; d_call: TRBD1; j_call: TRBJ1-1; cdr3_aa: CASSSRTGVLEAFF
v_call: TRBV7-3; d_call: NA; j_call: TRBJ2-1; cdr3_aa: CASSPTGVMGYNEQFF
v_call: TRBV5-8; d_call: TRBD2; j_call: TRBJ2-7; cdr3_aa: CASSFRGLAGGEQYF
v_call: TRBV6-1; d_call: TRBD2; j_call: TRBJ2-5; cdr3_aa: CASSEAGLAGGWTQYF
v_call: TRBV7-9; d_call: TRBD1; j_call: TRBJ1-1; cdr3_aa: CASSPDRGLNTEAFF
v_call: TRBV19; d_call: TRBD2; j_call: TRBJ2-7; cdr3_aa: CASSTSGTRAYEQYF
v_call: TRBV14; d_call: NA; j_call: TRBJ2-3; cdr3_aa: CASSQEVALASTDTQYF
v_call: TRBV7-2; d_call: NA; j_call: TRBJ2-7; cdr3_aa: CASSQSYRGEEQYF
v_call: TRBV9; d_call: NA; j_call: TRBJ2-3; cdr3_aa: CASSPSSKIRDTQYF
v_call: TRBV10-3; d_call: NA; j_call: TRBJ1-5; cdr3_aa: CAIRSEGNQPQHF